Following are 13 T cell receptor beta chains from one sample sequenced in a study of blood T cells in healthy people across ages. A second PCR of 7 to 11 cycles used a sample-barcoded 5' primer and a J-beta primer mix. Via MiXCR, TCRdb re-called the 5' RACE reads, giving one row per CDR3 protein. The sample includes over 950,000 distinct CDR3 sequences, approximately 50% of them seen just once. Material: blood. All receptors come from a woman aged 60 to 75 in good health.

About this clonotype itself: At one boundary the junction diverges from the germline segment, which might be a read error. The chain recombines TRBV4-1 with TRBJ2-1, with 7 bases matching TRBD2. The length of the CDR3 is 17 residues. Germline V CDR1 and CDR2: MGHRA, YSYEKL. The CDR3: CTSSQVFWRGTYNEQFF. CDR3 DNA: TGCACCAGCAGCCAAGTATTTTGGCGGGGGACCTACAATGAGCAGTTCTTC.

As concerns this clonotype: A read error may produce the germline difference seen at one junction end. The V and J genes are TRBV28 and TRBJ2-7; 13 positions match TRBD2. The germline gives CDR1 MDHEN, CDR2 SYDVKM. CDR3 size: 15 residues. CDR3 nucleotides: TGTGCCGGCAGACTAGGACTAGCGGGAGTATACGAGCAGTACTTC. Encoded protein: CAGRLGLAGVYEQYF.

The chain employs TRBV10-3 and TRBJ2-1; no clear D gene. Trimming took off 8 bases at V and 7 bases at J, with 12 bases between the two ends. This CDR3 comprises 12 residues. Germline CDR1 and CDR2: ENHRY and SYGVKD. CDR3 region: CAIGFSGNEQFF. CDR3 nucleotide sequence: TGTGCCATCGGGTTCTCGGGTAATGAGCAGTTCTTC.

The table lists this clonotype with a few counts. V and J are TRBV6-1 and TRBJ2-5; maybe TRBD2 (6 bases). The germline V gene encodes CDR1 MNHNS and CDR2 SASEGT. The CDR3 totals 11 residues. Between the trimmed V and J ends, which lost 6 bases and 11 bases, there was a span of 13 bases. This CDR3 is CASRDYEAQYF. DNA of the CDR3: TGTGCCAGCAGGGACTACGAAGCGCAGTACTTC.

The chain recombines TRBV6-5 with TRBJ2-3; TRBD2 matches at 10 bases. The CDR3 totals 17 residues. Germline loops: CDR1 MNHEY, CDR2 SVGAGI. J gave up 4 bases and V 0 bases, and 7 bases lay outside the gene matches. Here the CDR3 reads CASSYSASGRGADTQYF. DNA for the CDR3: TGTGCCAGCAGTTACTCGGCTAGCGGGAGAGGGGCAGATACGCAGTATTTT.

In its sample, this clonotype was seen a few times. This chain links TRBV2 with TRBJ2-7; TRBD1 aligns across 10 bases. The junction had 7 bases not matched to a gene; V was cut back by 7 bases and J by 4 bases. The germline V gene encodes CDR1 SNHLY and CDR2 FYNNEI. The length of the CDR3 is 14 residues. DNA of the CDR3: TGTGCCAGCACCGTCGACAGGGGGCTTTACGAGCAGTACTTC. Translation gives CASTVDRGLYEQYF.

This rearrangement joins TRBV6-2 or TRBV6-3 to TRBJ2-5, with 8 nucleotides matching TRBD2. Trimming took 8 bases from V and 3 from J; bases not matched to a gene: 8. This CDR3 comprises 14 residues. In germline, CDR1 is MNHEY, CDR2 SVGEGT. CDR3 DNA sequence: TGTGCCAGCTCTCGGGGCGGGGGGAAAGAGACCCAGTACTTC. It codes for CASSRGGGKETQYF.

This clonotype was seen more than once but under ten times. This chain links TRBV5-1 with TRBJ2-7; 7 bases agree with TRBD1. Germline V lookup: CDR1 SGHRS, CDR2 YFSETQ. J gave up 3 bases and V 3 bases, and 9 bases lay outside the gene matches. The CDR3 has 15 amino acids. For the CDR3, the DNA is TGCGCCAGCAGCTCCGGGACAGACCTTCTCTACGAGCAGTACTTC. It yields the protein CASSSGTDLLYEQYF.

The genes are TRBV28 and TRBJ2-5, with 7 positions matching TRBD1. The DNA end is more similar to TRBJ2-7, so the J call may be wrong. Germline V lookup: CDR1 MDHEN, CDR2 SYDVKM. The CDR3 spans 15 residues. The chain's CDR3 is CASSALGTAPYEQYF. The CDR3 DNA is TGTGCCAGCAGTGCCTTAGGGACAGCCCCCTACGAGCAGTACTTC.

This clonotype appeared a single time. The rearrangement uses TRBV7-9 and TRBJ1-5; tentative D call: TRBD1 (6 bases). This CDR3 is 13 amino acids long. CDR1 and CDR2 from the germline V gene are SEHNR and FQNEAQ (reference sequence). The V gene lost 5 bases and the J gene lost 9 bases, with 14 bases spanning the gap. In DNA form, the CDR3 reads TGTGCCAGCAGCCCAGGGGTTGATGGGCCCCAGCATTTT. It codes for CASSPGVDGPQHF.

V usage is TRBV6-5 and J usage is TRBJ2-7; D is tentatively TRBD1 or TRBD2 (5 bases each). The germline CDR1 and CDR2 sequences are MNHEY and SVGAGI. The CDR3 covers 14 residues. Trimming removed 5 bases at V and 4 bases at J, with 15 bases between. CDR3 DNA: TGTGCCAGCAGTCCCCCGGGACGTCGGTACGAGCAGTACTTC. Translation: CASSPPGRRYEQYF.

CDR3 region: CATSDLNRAEEETQYF. CDR3 nucleotide sequence: TGTGCCACCAGTGATTTAAACAGGGCGGAGGAAGAGACCCAGTACTTC. The V and J genes are TRBV24-1 and TRBJ2-5; TRBD1 might be the D (6 bases). The CDR3 is made up of 16 amino acids. Germline V gene lookup returns CDR1 KGHDR and CDR2 SFDVKD. V shed 1 base and J shed 3 bases, with 14 bases lying between them.

The CDR3 is CASSLMGFSYEQYF. The CDR3 DNA is TGTGCCAGCAGCTTAATGGGGTTCTCCTACGAGCAGTACTTC. The rearrangement links TRBV7-2 to TRBJ2-7; no clear D gene. The CDR3 has 14 residues. Germline V gene lookup returns CDR1 SGHTA and CDR2 FQGNSA. V lost 2 bases and J 0 bases, leaving 8 bases between the germline ends.